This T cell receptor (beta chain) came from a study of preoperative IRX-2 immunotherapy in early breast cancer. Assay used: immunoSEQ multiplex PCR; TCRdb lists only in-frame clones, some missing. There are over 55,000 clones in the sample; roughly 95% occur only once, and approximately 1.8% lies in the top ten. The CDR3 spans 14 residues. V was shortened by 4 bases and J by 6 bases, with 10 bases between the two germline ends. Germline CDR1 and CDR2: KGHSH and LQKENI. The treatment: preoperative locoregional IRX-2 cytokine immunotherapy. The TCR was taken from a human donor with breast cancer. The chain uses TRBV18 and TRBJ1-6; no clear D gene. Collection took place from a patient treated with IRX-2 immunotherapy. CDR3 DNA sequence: TGTGCCAGCTCACTATACTTACTTAATTCACCCCTCCACTTT. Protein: CASSLYLLNSPLHF.